This record looks at one TCR beta chain sequence and its context. Its antigen is not identified. This record comes from a study of monozygotic twins with cystic fibrosis. Study as a whole: Library input was three micrograms of fragmented DNA, with 15 PCR cycles. Broader study findings: Shared CDR3 numbers were not associated with age, concordance or severity. Monozygotic CF twin pairs shared significantly more nucleotide-identical clonotypes than unrelated CF individuals did.

Trimming pared 9 bases from V and 3 bases from J, leaving 17 bases between. CDR1 and CDR2 from the germline V gene are SNHLY and FYNNEI. The CDR3 covers 14 residues. The data were produced by immunoSEQ multiplex PCR, yet TCRdb's version contains in-frame clones alone and is incomplete. The table shows about 23,000 clones, with around 90% occurring only once. This clonotype was sampled from a girl aged 2 to 10 with cystic fibrosis. Sequencing used blood. V and J are TRBV2 and TRBJ1-2; TRBD1 is a possible D gene (5 bases). The CDR3 loop is CARGPRGGYYGYTF. The CDR3 DNA reads as TGTGCCAGGGGACCCCGGGGAGGGTACTATGGCTACACCTTC.